These 31 T cell receptor beta chains originate from one sample sequenced in a study of blood T cells in healthy people across ages. Primed by a sample-barcoded 5' primer and a J-beta primer mix, a second PCR proceeded for roughly 6 to 12 cycles. In TCRdb, the 5' RACE reads were re-called with MiXCR into one record per CDR3 protein. The sample holds 600,000 to 850,000 distinct CDR3 sequences; around a quarter are singletons and the top ten take under 9.5%. A further study also used this sample, focusing on T cells of mothers and their children.

Sequencing was done on a sample of blood. All receptors derive from a boy under 18 in good health.

About this clonotype: The junction shows a germline mismatch at one end, possibly a read error. The chain carries TRBV2 and TRBJ2-2; 8 bases are shared with TRBD2. Germline CDR1 reads SNHLY; CDR2 reads FYNNEI. The CDR3 has 17 residues. The CDR3 DNA follows: TGTGCCAGCAGAGAAGGGAGACTAGCGTGGAACACCGGGGAGCTGTTTTTT. It translates to CASREGRLAWNTGELFF.

The V and J genes are TRBV5-1 and TRBJ2-5; 11 nucleotides align to TRBD1. Germline CDR1 is SGHRS and CDR2 is YFSETQ. The CDR3 has 13 amino acids. V was pared by 4 bases and J by 5 bases, with 1 base of the junction left unmatched. CDR3 nucleotides: TGCGCCAGCAGCGGGGACAGGGGGGAGACCCAGTACTTC. This translates into CASSGDRGETQYF.

This clonotype was detected only a few times. The rearrangement joins TRBV2 to TRBJ2-5, with 10 nucleotides matching TRBD2. The J call could be wrong; TRBJ2-7 is a better fit for the DNA end. Per the germline V gene, CDR1 is SNHLY and CDR2 is FYNNEI. This CDR3 contains 17 residues. As DNA, the CDR3 is TGTGCCAGCAGTGAAACTGGGGCACTAGCGGGGCGCTACGAGCAGTACTTC. Its protein product is CASSETGALAGRYEQYF.

This chain joins TRBV7-9 and TRBJ2-1; perhaps TRBD2 as D (6 bases). The CDR3 has 16 residues. V shed 3 bases and J shed 1 base, with 13 bases lying between them. From germline, CDR1 is SEHNR and CDR2 FQNEAQ (reference sequence). The CDR3 nucleotides read TGTGCCAGCAGCTTGGGGGGTCGGGGGTCCTACAATGAGCAGTTCTTC. Protein product: CASSLGGRGSYNEQFF. The whole variable domain, remainder taken from reference TRBV7-9 and TRBJ2-1, is DTGVSQNPRHKITKRGQNVTFRCDPISEHNRLYWYRQTLGQGPEFLTYFQNEAQLEKSRLLSDRFSAERPKGSFSTLEIQRTEQGDSAMYLCASSLGGRGSYNEQFFGPGTRLTVL.

V gene TRBV29-1 combines with J gene TRBJ2-2; D is ambiguous. V lost 5 bases, J lost 5 bases, and 9 bases lay in between. The CDR3 has 12 amino acids. CDR1 and CDR2 from the germline V gene are SQVTM and ANQGSEA. The chain's CDR3 is CSVNLGTGELFF. The CDR3 nucleotides read TGCAGCGTTAATCTAGGGACCGGGGAGCTGTTTTTT.

The V and J genes are TRBV20-1 and TRBJ1-2; D remains ambiguous. The CDR3 runs 13 residues. Germline-derived CDR1 and CDR2 are DFQATT and SNEGSKA (reference sequence). Deletions cut 0 bases from V and 3 bases from J, with 8 bases between. The CDR3: CSARDWEDYGYTF. Here the CDR3 DNA reads TGCAGTGCTAGAGATTGGGAGGACTATGGCTACACCTTC.

This chain uses TRBV20-1 with TRBJ2-7; 7 bases agree with TRBD1. V dropped 6 bases and J dropped 0; count of bases not matched to a gene: 5. Germline CDR1 and CDR2: DFQATT and SNEGSKA (reference sequence). The CDR3 runs 13 residues. The CDR3 DNA follows: TGCAGTGCGGACCGGGACAGCTCCTACGAGCAGTACTTC. Amino acid sequence: CSADRDSSYEQYF.

The J gene is TRBJ2-1, the V gene TRBV3-1; D unresolved. Germline assignment: CDR1 LGHDT and CDR2 YNNKEL (reference sequence). CDR3 size: 15 residues. V gave up 4 bases and J gave up 7 bases, with 17 bases separating them. CDR3 protein: CASSPGPPMGNEQFF. CDR3 sequence (DNA): TGTGCCAGCAGCCCAGGCCCACCGATGGGAAATGAGCAGTTCTTC.

The sample holds a few counts of this clonotype. The chain has TRBV4-3 and TRBJ2-1; D may be TRBD1 (5 bases). The assigned J gene may be wrong: the sequence end matches TRBJ2-7 better. CDR3 length: 13 residues. Germline-derived CDR1 and CDR2 are LGHNA and YSLEER. The CDR3 sequence: CASSQDWGGEQYF. The CDR3 DNA follows: TGCGCCAGCAGCCAAGATTGGGGCGGCGAGCAGTACTTC.

This clonotype was picked up one time. The rearrangement joins TRBV3-1 to TRBJ1-4; the D is unclear. V lost 5 bases to trimming and J lost 4 bases, with 11 bases between them. This CDR3 region has 14 residues. The germline V gene has CDR1 LGHDT and CDR2 YNNKEL (reference sequence). In DNA, the CDR3 is TGTGCCAGCAGCAACAGAGACGATAATGAAAAACTGTTTTTT. The encoded protein is CASSNRDDNEKLFF.

The rearrangement joins TRBV14 to TRBJ1-1, with 8 positions matching TRBD1. Germline CDR1 is SGHDN and CDR2 is FVKESK. V lost 2 bases, J lost 1 base, and 6 bases stayed unmatched. This CDR3 contains 16 residues. CDR3 protein: CASSQQGDRRNTEAFF. DNA of the CDR3: TGTGCCAGCAGCCAACAAGGGGACAGGAGGAACACTGAAGCTTTCTTT.

The chain couples TRBV5-1 to TRBJ1-2; 7 positions agree with TRBD1. This CDR3 has 12 amino acids. Looked up from germline, CDR1 is SGHRS and CDR2 is YFSETQ. Trimming at V came to 3 bases and at J to 8 bases, leaving 4 bases not matched to a gene. CDR3 bases: TGCGCCAGCAGCTCAGGGGGTAAGGGCTACACCTTC. Its translation: CASSSGGKGYTF.

This clonotype was seen a few times. A much larger clone differs from this one at a single base, so this may be a read error. The V gene is TRBV10-3, the J gene TRBJ2-6, with D perhaps matching TRBD1 (6 bases). The germline V and J ends were trimmed by 4 bases and 0 bases, with 7 bases remaining between them. The CDR3 runs to 15 residues. Germline CDR1 reads ENHRY; CDR2 reads SYGVKD. The CDR3 is CAISGRGSGANVLTF. In DNA form, the CDR3 reads TGTGCCATCAGTGGCAGGGGCTCTGGGGCCAACGTCCTGACTTTC.

The chain joins TRBV7-2 to TRBJ1-2; TRBD1 is a possible D gene (6 bases). Germline CDR1 SGHTA, CDR2 FQGNSA. The CDR3 sequence is 15 residues long. V lost 5 bases and J lost 4, with 17 bases in between. CDR3 bases: TGTGCCAGCAGCAACAACGGGGGCAGAACCTATGGCTACACCTTC. It specifies CASSNNGGRTYGYTF.

This clonotype has just a few counts. The chain recombines TRBV4-3 with TRBJ2-3; tentatively, D is TRBD2 (6 bases). The CDR3 runs to 16 residues. Trimming took off 0 bases at V and 5 bases at J, with 15 bases between the two ends. Germline CDR1 and CDR2: LGHNA and YSLEER. The CDR3 sequence: CASSQDGFAGLDTQYF. CDR3 bases: TGCGCCAGCAGCCAAGATGGTTTTGCGGGGTTAGATACGCAGTATTTT.

The chain has TRBV4-1 and TRBJ2-1, with 8 bases lining up with TRBD2. Germline-derived CDR1 and CDR2 are MGHRA and YSYEKL. The CDR3 runs 16 residues. Trimming cost V 4 bases and J 8 bases; bases outside gene matches: 13. The CDR3 reads CASSLSGGDRVDEQFF. In DNA form, the CDR3 reads TGCGCCAGCAGCCTCTCCGGGGGGGATAGAGTCGATGAGCAGTTCTTC.

The chain has TRBV12-3 or TRBV12-4 and TRBJ2-5; TRBD2 might be the D (6 bases). The J call may be in error: the DNA end matches TRBJ2-7 better. CDR3 length: 14 residues. In DNA, the CDR3 is TGTGCCAGCAGAGGGCTAGCGTCCTCCTACGAGCAGTACTTC. Translated: CASRGLASSYEQYF.

The chain joins TRBV6-1 to TRBJ1-4, with D perhaps matching TRBD1 (5 bases). V dropped 8 bases and J dropped 4 bases, with 11 bases sitting between them. Germline V gene data show CDR1 as MNHNS and CDR2 as SASEGT. The CDR3 loop spans 13 amino acids. As DNA, the CDR3 is TGTGCCAGCTCCCCGGACAATAATGAAAAACTGTTTTTT. Protein product: CASSPDNNEKLFF.

This clonotype showed up just a few times. The genes are TRBV3-1 and TRBJ2-3; D ambiguous. The CDR3 covers 14 residues. V lost 6 bases, J lost 2 bases, and 12 bases lay in between. The germline V gene has CDR1 LGHDT and CDR2 YNNKEL (reference sequence). In DNA form, the CDR3 reads TGTGCCAGCAGTATAGAGTGGGACACAGATACGCAGTATTTT. It encodes CASSIEWDTDTQYF.

The chain uses TRBV5-4 and TRBJ2-5; D unresolved. The J call may be mistaken, given a closer DNA end match to TRBJ2-1. The CDR3 spans 15 residues. Germline CDR1 and CDR2: SGHNT and YYREEE (reference sequence). The CDR3 sequence is CASSGYGDSPDEQFF. The CDR3 coding sequence is TGTGCCAGCAGCGGGTACGGAGACTCACCTGATGAGCAGTTCTTC.

The CDR3 sequence: CAIRTSGSNRGEQFF. As DNA, the CDR3 is TGTGCCATCAGAACTAGCGGGAGCAACAGGGGTGAGCAGTTCTTC. This sequence joins TRBV10-3 and TRBJ2-1, with 11 nucleotides matching TRBD2. This CDR3 contains 15 residues. V lost 6 bases and J lost 9; bases outside the gene matches: 10. Germline V gene sequence: CDR1 ENHRY, CDR2 SYGVKD.

Concerning this clonotype: A junction end diverges from the germline sequence, so it may reflect a read error. The V call is TRBV5-1, the J call TRBJ1-4; D perhaps matches TRBD1 (5 bases). The CDR3 is 16 amino acids. Germline values: CDR1 SGHRS, CDR2 YFSETQ. CDR3 amino acids: CASSLKGVGTNEELFF. The CDR3 DNA sequence: TGCGCCAGCAGCTTGAAAGGGGTTGGGACTAATGAAGAACTGTTTTTT.

In this sample, this clonotype turned up a few times. This CDR3 is CASSLNVAAQETQYF. The CDR3, as DNA: TGTGCCAGCAGCTTAAATGTGGCAGCTCAAGAGACCCAGTACTTC. V usage is TRBV11-2 and J usage is TRBJ2-5; D ambiguous. CDR3 length: 15 amino acids. Trimming shortened V by 2 bases and J by 2 bases, and 12 bases separated the two germline ends. Per germline, CDR1 SGHAT and CDR2 FQNNGV.

The rearrangement joins TRBV6-5 to TRBJ2-2, with D maybe TRBD1 (5 bases). Per germline, CDR1 MNHEY and CDR2 SVGAGI. The CDR3 is 14 amino acids. The V end was cut by 3 bases, the J end by 6 bases, with 11 bases between. The CDR3 protein is CASSYRTNAGELFF. The CDR3 DNA sequence: TGTGCCAGCAGTTATAGGACAAATGCCGGGGAGCTGTTTTTT.

This clonotype was observed a single time. The chain uses TRBV19 and TRBJ2-5; 11 positions match TRBD2. The length of the CDR3 is 15 residues. The germline gives CDR1 LNHDA, CDR2 SQIVND (reference sequence). Unmatched junction bases numbered 11, after V lost 9 bases and J lost 5 bases. CDR3 sequence: CASGTSGVRAETQYF. CDR3 nucleotides: TGTGCCAGCGGGACTAGCGGCGTTAGGGCGGAGACCCAGTACTTC.

In its sample, this clonotype was seen a few times. The chain combines TRBV20-1 with TRBJ1-4; no firm D call. This CDR3 is built from 14 residues. V was trimmed by 1 base and J by 7 bases, leaving 13 bases between them. Germline assignment: CDR1 DFQATT and CDR2 SNEGSKA (reference sequence). CDR3 nucleotides: TGCAGTGCTAGAGTACGGGAGGGCGGTGAAAAACTGTTTTTT. Protein product: CSARVREGGEKLFF.

V gene TRBV28 combines with J gene TRBJ2-5; 9 positions match TRBD1. The tail of the sequence fits TRBJ2-7 better, so the J call may be wrong. CDR3 size: 17 residues. Germline CDR1 MDHEN, CDR2 SYDVKM. The CDR3 loop is CASSLSPRDRENYEQYF. The CDR3 coding sequence is TGTGCCAGCAGTTTATCCCCCCGGGACAGGGAGAACTACGAGCAGTACTTC.

This clonotype showed up just a few times. This chain links TRBV6-1 with TRBJ2-5, with 7 bases lining up with TRBD1. The CDR3 is 15 residues long. Germline CDR1 MNHNS, CDR2 SASEGT. V shed 5 bases and J 1 base; nucleotides not matched to a gene: 7. CDR3 region: CASSKTGPLQETQYF. Here the CDR3 DNA reads TGTGCCAGCAGTAAGACAGGGCCTCTCCAAGAGACCCAGTACTTC.

This clonotype has a handful of counts. V usage is TRBV7-9 and J usage is TRBJ2-5; 7 bases map to TRBD1. CDR1 SEHNR and CDR2 FQNEAQ come from the germline V gene (reference sequence). This CDR3 spans 15 amino acids. V dropped 7 bases and J dropped 5; count of bases not matched to a gene: 13. The DNA of the CDR3 is TGTGCCAGCATGGGCAGGGGGAAGAGAGTCGAGACCCAGTACTTC. It is translated as CASMGRGKRVETQYF.

This rearrangement joins TRBV20-1 to TRBJ2-1; no definite D call. The J call is doubtful: the DNA matches TRBJ2-7 better. Germline V gene sequence: CDR1 DFQATT, CDR2 SNEGSKA (reference sequence). The CDR3 extends over 14 amino acids. The CDR3 coding sequence is TGCAGTGCTAGAATAGGACGGCACGCGGACGAGCAGTACTTC. Translation gives CSARIGRHADEQYF.

V usage is TRBV4-3 and J usage is TRBJ2-7; 7 bases match TRBD1. Germline loops: CDR1 LGHNA, CDR2 YSLEER. This CDR3 has 15 residues. J was trimmed by 4 bases and V by 0 bases; bases with no gene match: 6. In DNA, the CDR3 is TGCGCCAGCAGCCAAGATTGGGGACAGATATACGAGCAGTACTTC. The encoded protein is CASSQDWGQIYEQYF.